This is a list of T cell receptor beta chains from one sample in a study of early T cells in non-severe SARS-CoV-2 infection. TCRdb recomputed calls from the 5' RACE reads with MiXCR, one row per CDR3 protein. The sample yields some 88,000 distinct CDR3 sequences, roughly 15% seen once. Here the sequenced sample was whole blood, taken at baseline. Receptors originate from an adult who was a healthcare worker with PCR-confirmed SARS-CoV-2 infection or an uninfected control (not recorded which). Each CDR3 is given with its conserved first and last residue.

v_call,cdr3_aa
TRBV2,CASRTGPLTDTQYF
TRBV29-1,CSVEAGSEQYF
TRBV15,CATSRDHRDEYF
TRBV6-1,CASAHRGLQYEQYF
TRBV4-3,CASSQAHLAGAYYEQYF
TRBV5-5,CASSLVGQGDGYTF
TRBV3-1,CATEGTGELFF
TRBV10-3,CAISESSGRLYEQFF
TRBV12-3/TRBV12-4,CASNFGTYNEQFF
TRBV28,CASGYTGVQYF
TRBV4-3,CASSQEDRGDYGYTF
TRBV7-9,CASSSMGGTNQPQHF
TRBV11-2,CASSASGDPWQETQYF
TRBV20-1,CSARDRASGTDYEQYF